These 21 T cell receptor beta chains were all obtained from the same sample, sequenced in a study of T cells in Graves' hyperthyroidism and ophthalmopathy. What was amplified from RNA transcripts were TCR beta CDR3 regions. RT-PCR in the first round (using the HTBI primer set) targeted the TCR CDR3. One entry per CDR3 protein, called by TCRdb with MiXCR from the multiplex PCR reads. The data contain hundreds of thousands of distinct CDR3 sequences, 12% to 15% of them singletons. The sample consisted of blood. The receptors stem from a middle-aged woman with Graves' hyperthyroidism.

This chain uses TRBV28 with TRBJ2-4; D might be TRBD2 (7 bases). The CDR3 sequence is 16 residues long. V lost 5 bases and J lost 4, with 18 bases in between. CDR1 is MDHEN and CDR2 is SYDVKM in the germline V gene. CDR3 residues: CASSPPRGGFKNIQYF. The CDR3 region has the DNA TGTGCCAGCAGTCCTCCGAGGGGGGGGTTTAAAAACATTCAGTACTTC.

The sample holds many counts of this clonotype. The chain employs TRBV28 and TRBJ2-1; D is possibly TRBD1 or TRBD2 (6 bases each). Germline CDR1 MDHEN, CDR2 SYDVKM. The CDR3 runs 14 residues. The V and J ends lost 3 bases and 5 bases respectively, with 11 bases between them. CDR3 sequence reads: CASSLGGGNNEQFF. The CDR3 region has the DNA TGTGCCAGCAGTTTGGGGGGCGGGAACAATGAGCAGTTCTTC.

This chain joins TRBV5-6 and TRBJ2-2, with 7 positions matching TRBD2. The CDR3 is 16 residues long. In germline, CDR1 is SGHDT, CDR2 YYEEEE. The V segment lost 1 base and the J segment 0 bases; nucleotides outside the gene matches: 3. The CDR3 region is CASSLYGTTNTGELFF. The CDR3, as DNA: TGTGCCAGCAGCTTGTATGGGACTACGAACACCGGGGAGCTGTTTTTT.

This chain joins TRBV11-2 and TRBJ1-2; tentatively, D is TRBD1 (5 bases). Germline V CDR1 and CDR2: SGHAT, FQNNGV. Trimming left V 2 bases short and J 6 bases short, with 22 bases between. The CDR3 has 17 amino acids. CDR3 amino acids: CASSLFIAGDPPDGYTF. The CDR3 DNA follows: TGTGCCAGCAGCTTATTCATAGCGGGGGACCCTCCCGATGGCTACACCTTC.

This clonotype appeared many times. The chain employs TRBV9 and TRBJ2-1; 10 positions match TRBD1. CDR1 and CDR2 (germline): SGDLS, YYNGEE. Trimming cost V 3 bases and J 4 bases; bases outside gene matches: 7. This CDR3 spans 16 amino acids. CDR3 coding DNA: TGTGCCAGCAGCGCCGGGACAGGGGCGGGATACAATGAGCAGTTCTTC. This codes for CASSAGTGAGYNEQFF.

A word on this clonotype: A junction end diverges from the germline sequence, so it may reflect a read error. The V and J genes are TRBV19 and TRBJ1-1; D possibly corresponds to TRBD1 (6 bases). This CDR3 spans 14 amino acids. Germline V gives CDR1 LNHDA, CDR2 SQIVND (reference sequence). The CDR3 spells CASSITGLGTGAFF. In DNA, the CDR3 is TGTGCCAGTAGTATTACAGGGCTGGGGACTGGAGCTTTCTTT.

This clonotype has at least ten counts. This chain joins TRBV20-1 and TRBJ2-1; 11 nucleotides agree with TRBD2. CDR1 and CDR2 (germline): DFQATT, SNEGSKA (reference sequence). V gave up 1 base and J gave up 6 bases; unmatched junction bases: 5. CDR3 length: 15 amino acids. The CDR3 DNA follows: TGCAGTGCTAGAGTAGTTCTAGCGGGAGGCAATGAGCAGTTCTTC. This sequence encodes CSARVVLAGGNEQFF.

In this sample, this clonotype turned up many times. This rearrangement joins TRBV6-1 to TRBJ2-7, with 11 bases matching TRBD2. This CDR3 comprises 15 residues. CDR1 is MNHNS and CDR2 is SASEGT in the germline V gene. With V trimmed by 2 bases and J by 7 bases, 7 bases remained unmatched. CDR3 in amino acids: CASSEWLAGGGEQYF. The CDR3, as DNA: TGTGCCAGCAGTGAATGGCTAGCGGGGGGAGGGGAGCAGTACTTC.

About this clonotype itself: A much larger clonotype is one base distant, so this may be a read error. The rearrangement links TRBV5-5 to TRBJ2-4, with D maybe TRBD2 (6 bases). The CDR3 runs to 16 residues. Germline CDR1 is SGHKS and CDR2 is YYEKEE (reference sequence). CDR3 region: CVSSQFGAGWENIQYF. CDR3 DNA sequence: TGTGTCAGCAGCCAATTTGGGGCGGGGTGGGAAAACATTCAGTACTTC.

This clonotype came up a few times. In nucleotides, the CDR3 is TGTGCCTGGAGTGTACTCGGTGGGGGGGTAGGTAATGAGCAGTTCTTC. This codes for CAWSVLGGGVGNEQFF. The chain joins TRBV30 to TRBJ2-1; 7 bases agree with TRBD2. Per germline, CDR1 GTSNPN and CDR2 SVGIG (reference sequence). The junction had 12 bases not matched to a gene; V was cut back by 0 bases and J by 7 bases. The CDR3 is made up of 16 amino acids.

This clonotype was observed at least ten times. The chain joins TRBV3-1 to TRBJ2-1, with 7 bases identical to TRBD2. The J segment lost 0 bases and the V segment lost 3 bases, leaving 5 bases of the junction unmatched. Germline lookup yields CDR1 LGHDT and CDR2 YNNKEL (reference sequence). This CDR3 region has 16 residues. CDR3: CASSQGGWLSYNEQFF. For the CDR3, the DNA is TGTGCCAGCAGCCAGGGGGGGTGGCTCTCCTACAATGAGCAGTTCTTC.

The genes are TRBV4-1 and TRBJ2-7, with TRBD2 identical over 9 bases. The length of the CDR3 is 15 residues. After removal of 0 bases from V and 4 bases from J, the junction contained 4 bases not matched to a gene. The V gene's germline CDR1 is MGHRA and CDR2 YSYEKL. The CDR3 loop is CASSQDLAGNYEQYF. The CDR3 DNA reads TGCGCCAGCAGCCAAGACCTAGCGGGGAATTACGAGCAGTACTTC.

This clonotype occurred many times. This chain uses TRBV5-5 with TRBJ2-1; perhaps D is TRBD1 or TRBD2 (5 bases each). The V and J ends lost 3 bases and 5 bases respectively, with 21 bases between them. Looked up from germline, CDR1 is SGHKS and CDR2 is YYEKEE (reference sequence). This CDR3 has 17 amino acids. The DNA for the CDR3 is TGTGCCAGCAGCTCCCCTATGGAGGACATTTCAAACAATGAGCAGTTCTTC. This gives the protein CASSSPMEDISNNEQFF.

Ten or more counts support this clonotype. The V call is TRBV9, the J call TRBJ2-1; a weak D match, TRBD2 (6 bases). The CDR3 has 14 residues. The V gene lost 3 bases and the J gene lost 2 bases, with 9 bases spanning the gap. Germline values: CDR1 SGDLS, CDR2 YYNGEE. Here the CDR3 reads CASSGPGAYNEQFF. CDR3 nucleotide sequence: TGTGCCAGCAGCGGACCGGGGGCCTACAATGAGCAGTTCTTC.

The sample holds many counts of this clonotype. The rearrangement links TRBV12-3 or TRBV12-4 to TRBJ2-4; TRBD1 might be the D (5 bases). The CDR3 is 14 residues long. The ends were cut back, 5 bases at V and 3 bases at J, with 11 bases in the middle. This CDR3 is CASSRGVDKNIQYF. CDR3 DNA sequence: TGTGCCAGCAGTAGGGGTGTCGACAAAAACATTCAGTACTTC.

There are many counts of this clonotype. The genes are TRBV2 and TRBJ1-1; 7 bases map to TRBD1. V lost 6 bases, J lost 5 bases, and 3 bases stayed unmatched. The CDR3 is 12 residues long. Germline V gene data show CDR1 as SNHLY and CDR2 as FYNNEI. The CDR3 region has the DNA TGTGCCAGCAGCCAGGGGGTGACTGAAGCTTTCTTT. Its protein product is CASSQGVTEAFF.

V is TRBV7-9 and J is TRBJ1-1; no definite D call. CDR3 size: 14 residues. The germline gives CDR1 SEHNR, CDR2 FQNEAQ (reference sequence). The V end lost 6 bases, the J end lost 4 bases, and 15 bases lay between the germline ends. CDR3 DNA: TGTGCCAGCAGGGAACGGGCCGGAGGCACTGAAGCTTTCTTT. Amino acid sequence: CASRERAGGTEAFF.

This clonotype was detected a few times. This chain joins TRBV20-1 and TRBJ1-3; possibly TRBD1 for D (6 bases). The germline V gene encodes CDR1 DFQATT and CDR2 SNEGSKA (reference sequence). This CDR3 comprises 16 residues. Trimming took off 6 bases at V and 3 bases at J, with 21 bases between the two ends. The CDR3 protein is CSAKSGGAGFGNTIYF. The CDR3 bases are TGCAGTGCCAAGTCGGGGGGGGCTGGTTTTGGAAACACCATATATTTT.

This sequence joins TRBV19 and TRBJ2-7, with D perhaps TRBD1 (5 bases). The length of the CDR3 is 14 residues. Germline assignment: CDR1 LNHDA and CDR2 SQIVND (reference sequence). With 5 bases removed from V and 5 bases from J, the gap between germline ends came to 16 bases. As DNA, the CDR3 is TGTGCCAGTAGTGACCGTACAGGTCCGGACGAGCAGTACTTC. Translated: CASSDRTGPDEQYF.

This clonotype was counted ten times or more. The rearrangement links TRBV7-9 to TRBJ2-7; D is undetermined. Germline-derived CDR1 and CDR2 are SEHNR and FQNEAQ (reference sequence). The V and J ends lost 1 base and 7 bases respectively, with 14 bases between them. This CDR3 has 14 amino acids. In DNA form, the CDR3 reads TGTGCCAGCAGCTTAGAACGAAACCCGCGAGAGCAGTACTTC. Translating it yields CASSLERNPREQYF.

The V gene is TRBV10-1, the J gene TRBJ2-7; 9 bases line up with TRBD2. The junction had 13 bases not matched to a gene; V was cut back by 9 bases and J by 7 bases. Germline assignment: CDR1 WNHNN and CDR2 SYGVQD (reference sequence). This CDR3 region has 14 residues. CDR3 sequence: CARHSGRISWEQYF. CDR3 in DNA: TGCGCCAGACATAGCGGGAGAATTTCGTGGGAGCAGTACTTC.